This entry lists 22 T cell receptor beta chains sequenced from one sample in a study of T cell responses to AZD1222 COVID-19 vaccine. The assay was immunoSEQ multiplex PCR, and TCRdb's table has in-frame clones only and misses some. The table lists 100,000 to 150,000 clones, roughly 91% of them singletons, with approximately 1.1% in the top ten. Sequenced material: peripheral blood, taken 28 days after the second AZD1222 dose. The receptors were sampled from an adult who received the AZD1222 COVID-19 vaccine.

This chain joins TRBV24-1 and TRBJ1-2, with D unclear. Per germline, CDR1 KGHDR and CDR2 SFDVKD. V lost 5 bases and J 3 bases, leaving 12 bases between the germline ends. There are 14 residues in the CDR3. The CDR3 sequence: CATSGNIVDYGYTF. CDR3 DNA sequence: TGTGCCACCAGTGGCAACATAGTCGACTATGGCTACACCTTC.

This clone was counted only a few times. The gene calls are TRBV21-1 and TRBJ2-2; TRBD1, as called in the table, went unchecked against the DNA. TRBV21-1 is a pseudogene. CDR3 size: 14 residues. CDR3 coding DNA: TGTGCCAGCAGGGACAGGGGGTTAGCTGGGGAGCTGTTTTTT. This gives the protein CASRDRGLAGELFF.

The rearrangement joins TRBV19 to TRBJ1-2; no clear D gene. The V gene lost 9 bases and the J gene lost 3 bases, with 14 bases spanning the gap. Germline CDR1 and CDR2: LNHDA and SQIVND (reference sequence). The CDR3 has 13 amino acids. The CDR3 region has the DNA TGTGCCAGCAAAAGGGTGTCGGACTATGGCTACACCTTC. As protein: CASKRVSDYGYTF.

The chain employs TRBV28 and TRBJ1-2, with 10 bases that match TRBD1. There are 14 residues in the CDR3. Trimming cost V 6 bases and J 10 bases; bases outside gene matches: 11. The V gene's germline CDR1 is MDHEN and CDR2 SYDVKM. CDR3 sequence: CASSYGGTGANYTF. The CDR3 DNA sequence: TGTGCCAGCAGCTATGGGGGGACAGGGGCGAACTACACCTTC.

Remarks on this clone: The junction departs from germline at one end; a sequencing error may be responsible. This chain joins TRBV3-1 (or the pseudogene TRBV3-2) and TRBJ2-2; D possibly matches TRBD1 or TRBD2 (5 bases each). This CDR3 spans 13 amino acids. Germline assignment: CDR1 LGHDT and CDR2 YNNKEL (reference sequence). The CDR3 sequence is CASSSPGRGDLFF. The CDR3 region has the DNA TGTGCCAGCAGCTCTCCGGGGCGAGGGGATCTGTTTTTT.

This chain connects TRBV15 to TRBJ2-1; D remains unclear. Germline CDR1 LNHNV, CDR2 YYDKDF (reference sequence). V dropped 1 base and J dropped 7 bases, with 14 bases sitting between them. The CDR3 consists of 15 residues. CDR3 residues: CATSRARSLGNEQFF. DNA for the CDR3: TGTGCCACCAGCAGAGCCCGCTCCTTGGGAAATGAGCAGTTCTTC.

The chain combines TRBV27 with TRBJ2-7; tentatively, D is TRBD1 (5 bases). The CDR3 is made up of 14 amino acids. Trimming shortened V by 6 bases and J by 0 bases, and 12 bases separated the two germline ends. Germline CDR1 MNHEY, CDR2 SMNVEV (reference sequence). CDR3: CASRGRWSSYEQYF. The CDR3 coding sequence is TGTGCCAGCAGGGGGCGTTGGTCCTCCTACGAGCAGTACTTC.

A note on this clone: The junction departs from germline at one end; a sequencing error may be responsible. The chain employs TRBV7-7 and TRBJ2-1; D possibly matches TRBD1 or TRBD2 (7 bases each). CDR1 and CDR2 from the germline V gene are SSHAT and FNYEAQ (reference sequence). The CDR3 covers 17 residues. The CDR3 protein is CASSPRGGGRSYNEQFF. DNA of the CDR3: TGTGCTAGCAGCCCCCGGGGAGGGGGCCGCTCCTACAATGAGCAGTTCTTC.

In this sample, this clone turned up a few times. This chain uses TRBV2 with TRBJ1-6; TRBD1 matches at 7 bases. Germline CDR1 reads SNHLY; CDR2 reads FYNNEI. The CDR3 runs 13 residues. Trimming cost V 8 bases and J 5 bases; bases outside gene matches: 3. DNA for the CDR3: TGTGCCAGCCCCGGGACAGATAATTCACCCCTCCACTTT. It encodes CASPGTDNSPLHF.

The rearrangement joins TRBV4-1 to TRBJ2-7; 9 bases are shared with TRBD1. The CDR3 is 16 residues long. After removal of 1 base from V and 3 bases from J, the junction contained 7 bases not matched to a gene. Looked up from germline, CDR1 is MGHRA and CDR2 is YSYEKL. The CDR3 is CASSQAPQGAFYEQYF. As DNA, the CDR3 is TGCGCCAGCAGCCAAGCTCCACAGGGGGCCTTCTACGAGCAGTACTTC.

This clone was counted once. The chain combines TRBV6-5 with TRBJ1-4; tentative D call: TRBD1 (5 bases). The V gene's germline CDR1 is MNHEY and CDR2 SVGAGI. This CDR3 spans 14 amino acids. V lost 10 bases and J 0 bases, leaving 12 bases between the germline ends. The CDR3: CAIFDSTTNEKLFF. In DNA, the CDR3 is TGTGCCATATTCGACAGCACAACTAATGAAAAACTGTTTTTT.

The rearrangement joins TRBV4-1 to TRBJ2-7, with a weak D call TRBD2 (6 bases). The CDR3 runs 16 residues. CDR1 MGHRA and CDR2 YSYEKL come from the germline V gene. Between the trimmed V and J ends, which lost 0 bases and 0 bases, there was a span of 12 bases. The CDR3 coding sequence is TGCGCCAGCAGCCAAGACTTCCCCGGGGGCTCCTACGAGCAGTACTTC. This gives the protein CASSQDFPGGSYEQYF.

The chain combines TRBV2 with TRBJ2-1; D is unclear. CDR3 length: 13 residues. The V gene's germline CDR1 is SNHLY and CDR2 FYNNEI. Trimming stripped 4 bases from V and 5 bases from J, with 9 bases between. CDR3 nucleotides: TGTGCCAGCAGTGTAGTCCTGAACAATGAGCAGTTCTTC. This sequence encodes CASSVVLNNEQFF.

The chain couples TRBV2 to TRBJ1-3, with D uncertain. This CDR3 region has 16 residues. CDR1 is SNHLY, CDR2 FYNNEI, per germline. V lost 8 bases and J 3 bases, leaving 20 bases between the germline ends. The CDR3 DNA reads TGTGCCAGCCACGGGGTTCTTCTGTCGCTTGGAAACACCATATATTTT. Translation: CASHGVLLSLGNTIYF.

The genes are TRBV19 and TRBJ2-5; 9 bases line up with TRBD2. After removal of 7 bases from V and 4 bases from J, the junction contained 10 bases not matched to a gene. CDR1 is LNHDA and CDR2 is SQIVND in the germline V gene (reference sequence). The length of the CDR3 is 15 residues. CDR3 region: CASIRVISGRETQYF. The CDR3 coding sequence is TGTGCCAGTATCCGGGTTATTAGCGGGAGAGAGACCCAGTACTTC. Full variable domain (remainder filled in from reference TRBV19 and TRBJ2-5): DGGITQSPKYLFRKEGQNVTLSCEQNLNHDAMYWYRQDPGQGLRLIYYSQIVNDFQKGDIAEGYSVSREKKESFPLTVTSAQKNPTAFYLCASIRVISGRETQYFGPGTRLLVL.

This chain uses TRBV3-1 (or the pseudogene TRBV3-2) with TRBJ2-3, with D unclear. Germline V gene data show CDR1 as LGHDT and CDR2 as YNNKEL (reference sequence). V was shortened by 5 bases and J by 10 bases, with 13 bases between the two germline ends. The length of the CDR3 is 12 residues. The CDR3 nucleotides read TGTGCCAGCAGCGAGTCATGGTGGGCGCAGTATTTT. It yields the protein CASSESWWAQYF.

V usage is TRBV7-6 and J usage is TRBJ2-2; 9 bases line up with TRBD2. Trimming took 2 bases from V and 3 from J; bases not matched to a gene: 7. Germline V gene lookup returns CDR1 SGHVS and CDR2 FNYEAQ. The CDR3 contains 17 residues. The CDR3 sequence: CASSLYWVAGDTGELFF. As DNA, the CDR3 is TGTGCCAGCAGCTTATATTGGGTAGCGGGGGACACCGGGGAGCTGTTTTTT.

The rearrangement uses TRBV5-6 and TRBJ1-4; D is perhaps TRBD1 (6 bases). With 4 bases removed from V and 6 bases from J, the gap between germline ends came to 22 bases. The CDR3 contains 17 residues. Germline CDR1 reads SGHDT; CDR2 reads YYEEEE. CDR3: CASSLFRLQGVDEKLFF. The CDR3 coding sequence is TGTGCCAGCAGCCTGTTCCGGCTACAGGGTGTCGATGAAAAACTGTTTTTT.

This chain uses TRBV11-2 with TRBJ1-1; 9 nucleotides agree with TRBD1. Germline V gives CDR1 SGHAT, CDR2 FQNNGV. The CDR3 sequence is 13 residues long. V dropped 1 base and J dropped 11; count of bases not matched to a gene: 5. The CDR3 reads CASSLGTGGLAFF. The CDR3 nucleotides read TGTGCCAGCAGCTTAGGAACAGGGGGCCTCGCTTTCTTT.

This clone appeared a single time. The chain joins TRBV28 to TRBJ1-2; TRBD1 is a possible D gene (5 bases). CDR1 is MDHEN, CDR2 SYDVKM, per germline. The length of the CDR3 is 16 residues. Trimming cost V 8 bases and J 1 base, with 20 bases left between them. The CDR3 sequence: CASQFEGRGINYGYTF. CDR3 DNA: TGTGCCAGCCAATTTGAGGGGAGAGGGATTAACTATGGCTACACCTTC.

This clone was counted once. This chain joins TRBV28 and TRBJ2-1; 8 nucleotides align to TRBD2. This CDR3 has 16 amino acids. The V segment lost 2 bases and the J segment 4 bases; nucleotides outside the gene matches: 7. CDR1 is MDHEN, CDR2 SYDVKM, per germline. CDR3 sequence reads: CASSLATSGNYNEQFF. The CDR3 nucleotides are TGTGCCAGCAGTTTAGCTACTAGCGGAAATTACAATGAGCAGTTCTTC.

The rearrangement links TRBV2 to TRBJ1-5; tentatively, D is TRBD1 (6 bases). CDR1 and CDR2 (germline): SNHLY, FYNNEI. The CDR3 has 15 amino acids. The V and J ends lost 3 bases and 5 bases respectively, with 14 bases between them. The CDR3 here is CASSDTGRGDQPQHF. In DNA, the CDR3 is TGTGCCAGCAGTGATACAGGGAGAGGCGATCAGCCCCAGCATTTT.